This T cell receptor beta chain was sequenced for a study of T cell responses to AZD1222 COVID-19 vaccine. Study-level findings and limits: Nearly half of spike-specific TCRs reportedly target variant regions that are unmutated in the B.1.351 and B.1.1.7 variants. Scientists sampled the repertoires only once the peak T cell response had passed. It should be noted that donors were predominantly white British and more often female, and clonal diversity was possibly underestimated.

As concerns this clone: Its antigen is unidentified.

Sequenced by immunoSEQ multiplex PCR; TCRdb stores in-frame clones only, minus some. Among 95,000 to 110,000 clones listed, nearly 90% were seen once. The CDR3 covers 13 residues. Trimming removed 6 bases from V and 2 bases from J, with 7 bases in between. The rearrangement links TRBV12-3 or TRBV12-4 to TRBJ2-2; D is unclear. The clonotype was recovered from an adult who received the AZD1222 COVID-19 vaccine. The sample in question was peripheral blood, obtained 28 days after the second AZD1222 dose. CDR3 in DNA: TGTGCCAGCAGACCATTAAACACCGGGGAGCTGTTTTTT. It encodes CASRPLNTGELFF.